A selection of T cell receptor beta chains follows, all from one sample in a study of cytomegalovirus exposure and HLA in healthy donors. Sequencing was performed with immunoSEQ multiplex PCR; in TCRdb, only in-frame clones are kept and a portion is missing. The sample holds 200,000 to 250,000 clones, about 70% seen once. The sequenced material came from PBMCs. The receptors were gathered from a woman aged 25 to 39 in good health and CMV-seronegative. CDR3s include the opening cysteine and the closing phenylalanine or tryptophan. D genes are given only for firm matches. Only some rows state a clone size, as once, few, many or a class for expanded clones.

length: 12; D: TRBD2; J: TRBJ2-7; V: TRBV6-6; size: few; CDR3: CASAGVGYEQYF; DNA: TGTGCCTCGGCGGGAGTAGGCTACGAGCAGTACTTC
length: 14; D: TRBD2; J: TRBJ2-3; V: TRBV7-9; size: .; CDR3: CSSSQGLAGNTQYF; DNA: TGTTCCAGCAGCCAGGGACTAGCGGGAAATACGCAGTATTTT
length: 16; D: .; J: TRBJ2-1; V: TRBV21-1; size: .; CDR3: CASSKADGKTGNEQFF; DNA: TGTGCCAGCAGCAAAGCAGATGGAAAAACAGGGAATGAGCAGTTCTTC
length: 17; D: .; J: TRBJ2-1; V: TRBV5-6; size: .; CDR3: CASSLGPASQRYNEQFF; DNA: TGTGCCAGCAGCTTGGGCCCGGCTAGCCAACGTTACAATGAGCAGTTCTTC
length: 13; D: .; J: TRBJ1-2; V: TRBV30; size: .; CDR3: CAWSVEGDYGYTF; DNA: TGTGCCTGGAGTGTAGAGGGGGACTATGGCTACACCTTC
length: 17; D: TRBD1; J: TRBJ1-2; V: TRBV4-2; size: few; CDR3: CASSQAPRHDRDYGYTF; DNA: TGTGCCAGCAGCCAAGCCCCGAGACATGACAGGGACTATGGCTACACCTTC
length: 15; D: TRBD2; J: TRBJ2-7; V: TRBV5-6; size: .; CDR3: CASSFPSGSIHEQYF; DNA: TGTGCCAGCAGCTTCCCGAGCGGGAGCATCCACGAGCAGTACTTC
length: 15; D: TRBD1; J: TRBJ2-7; V: TRBV5-1; size: .; CDR3: CASSLTNDRGGEQYF; DNA: TGCGCCAGCAGCTTAACAAACGACAGGGGAGGCGAGCAGTACTTC
length: 15; D: TRBD1; J: TRBJ1-1; V: TRBV6-5; size: .; CDR3: CASSPPISGTAEAFF; DNA: TGTGCCAGCAGCCCACCGATATCAGGGACAGCTGAAGCTTTCTTT
length: 13; D: TRBD2; J: TRBJ2-7; V: TRBV7-9; size: .; CDR3: CASSLGGTYEQYF; DNA: TGTGCCAGCAGCTTGGGAGGGACCTACGAGCAGTACTTC
length: 10; D: .; J: TRBJ1-2; V: TRBV5-8; size: once; CDR3: CASKSGGYTF; DNA: TGTGCCAGCAAATCCGGGGGCTACACCTTC
length: 14; D: TRBD1; J: TRBJ1-1; V: TRBV9; size: .; CDR3: CASSVGQGVTEAFF; DNA: TGTGCCAGCAGCGTAGGACAGGGGGTCACTGAAGCTTTCTTT
length: 13; D: .; J: TRBJ2-7; V: TRBV30; size: .; CDR3: CAWEGGGGGEQYF; DNA: TGTGCCTGGGAGGGCGGGGGAGGGGGCGAGCAGTACTTC
length: 14; D: .; J: TRBJ1-4; V: TRBV27; size: once; CDR3: CASSLYGGNEKLFF; DNA: TGTGCCAGCAGTTTATATGGGGGGAATGAAAAACTGTTTTTT
length: 15; D: TRBD2; J: TRBJ2-1; V: TRBV2; size: .; CDR3: CASSQAGGPYNEQFF; DNA: TGTGCCAGCAGTCAGGCGGGGGGCCCCTACAATGAGCAGTTCTTC
length: 14; D: .; J: TRBJ1-4; V: TRBV11-2; size: few; CDR3: CASSSPGGVEKLFF; DNA: TGTGCCAGCAGTTCCCCCGGTGGAGTCGAAAAACTGTTTTTT